This TCR beta chain was sequenced for a study of cytomegalovirus exposure and HLA in healthy donors. The PCR contained 60 Vbeta and 13 Jbeta primers. Per the authors' pipeline: Counted up in a later analysis, unique TCR beta chains came to about 80 million, with around 9.9 million shared. Using immunoSEQ multiplex PCR, the repertoire was profiled, and TCRdb retains in-frame clones only, with some absent. The D gene and trimming were derived from the DNA, and the V and J assignments and clone size from that table. This table holds around 130,000 clones, 80% to 90% found once. Germline V CDR1 and CDR2: MNHEY, SVGAGI. J lost 4 bases, V lost 6 bases, and 8 bases had no gene match. This CDR3 contains 15 residues. Study outcomes and limitations: Reports credit the classifier with highly specific, highly sensitive diagnosis of cytomegalovirus status. Immune exposure was documented only through CMV serostatus. Looking again later, the authors saw that most CMV-associated TCR beta chains seemed HLA-restricted.

Regarding this clone: As yet, its antigen is unknown.

This receptor was identified in a woman in her thirties or forties in good health and CMV-seropositive. What was sequenced was PBMCs. The chain carries TRBV6-5 and TRBJ2-7; 11 bases align to TRBD1. This CDR3 reads CASRPSGTGGYEQYF. CDR3 nucleotide sequence: TGTGCCAGCAGGCCGTCCGGGACAGGGGGGTACGAGCAGTACTTC.